A single sample gave rise to the 27 T cell receptor beta chains below, sequenced in a study of blood T cell repertoires in COVID-19. Assay: immunoSEQ multiplex PCR; the TCRdb copy retains only in-frame clones and omits some. This sample yields about 35,000 clones, of which roughly four fifths are seen a single time; approximately 4% belongs to the top ten. The sample consisted of peripheral blood. The source of these receptors is a man aged 50 or older with acute or convalescent COVID-19.

In this sample, this clone turned up a few times. V usage is TRBV13 and J usage is TRBJ1-4, with D possibly matching TRBD1 (5 bases). Germline loops: CDR1 PRHDT, CDR2 FYEKMQ (reference sequence). The V end lost 6 bases, the J end lost 10 bases, and 24 bases lay between the germline ends. The CDR3 has 16 amino acids. The chain's CDR3 is CASRMGSGRAVGKLFF. CDR3 in DNA: TGTGCCAGCAGAATGGGTTCAGGGCGCGCGGTGGGAAAACTGTTTTTT.

The sample holds one count of this clone. J is TRBJ1-4 and V is TRBV2; 9 nucleotides agree with TRBD1. Germline V gene lookup returns CDR1 SNHLY and CDR2 FYNNEI. Trimming cost V 5 bases and J 0 bases; bases outside gene matches: 10. This CDR3 contains 18 residues. This chain's CDR3 is CASSQTGTGFATNEKLFF. DNA for the CDR3: TGTGCCAGCAGTCAGACCGGGACAGGGTTCGCAACTAATGAAAAACTGTTTTTT.

Details on this clone: One end of the junction is discordant with germline, which a read error may explain. The chain uses TRBV7-7 and TRBJ1-4; D unclear. This CDR3 contains 17 residues. Germline CDR1 reads SSHAT; CDR2 reads FNYEAQ (reference sequence). The CDR3 coding sequence is TGTGCTAGCAGCTTAGCGTTGGGCCCAACAACTAATGAAAAACTGTTTTTT. It is translated as CASSLALGPTTNEKLFF.

V and J are TRBV6-5 and TRBJ2-5, with D perhaps TRBD2 (6 bases). The CDR3 is 13 amino acids. Trimming took off 6 bases at V and 8 bases at J, with 16 bases between the two ends. CDR1 MNHEY and CDR2 SVGAGI come from the germline V gene. In nucleotides, the CDR3 is TGTGCCAGCAGCGTGGGAGGCCAAGGAACCCAGTACTTC. Its translation: CASSVGGQGTQYF.

J is TRBJ2-5 and V is TRBV5-4; TRBD1 agrees at 7 bases. V lost 0 bases and J lost 1; bases outside the gene matches: 9. CDR1 and CDR2 from the germline V gene are SGHNT and YYREEE (reference sequence). The CDR3 sequence is 17 residues long. This chain's CDR3 is CASSLAGQGVSQETQYF. The DNA of the CDR3 is TGTGCCAGCAGCTTGGCCGGGCAGGGGGTCAGCCAAGAGACCCAGTACTTC.

Only one count was recorded for this clone. The genes are TRBV27 and TRBJ2-3; D might be TRBD2 (6 bases). The CDR3 runs 13 residues. Trimming stripped 7 bases from V and 0 bases from J, with 8 bases between. Looked up from germline, CDR1 is MNHEY and CDR2 is SMNVEV (reference sequence). DNA for the CDR3: TGTGCCAGCAAACTAGCTAGCACAGATACGCAGTATTTT. It yields the protein CASKLASTDTQYF.

The chain recombines TRBV7-6 with TRBJ2-4, with 9 nucleotides matching TRBD1. The J segment lost 5 bases and the V segment lost 5 bases, leaving 7 bases of the junction unmatched. The germline gives CDR1 SGHVS, CDR2 FNYEAQ. The CDR3 is 15 residues long. CDR3 bases: TGTGCCAGCAGCCAAGGGACAGGGTTCGAAAACATTCAGTACTTC. It specifies CASSQGTGFENIQYF.

This chain connects TRBV6-5 to TRBJ1-3; a possible D gene is TRBD1 (5 bases). This CDR3 region has 15 residues. Germline lookup yields CDR1 MNHEY and CDR2 SVGAGI. Trimming took off 6 bases at V and 4 bases at J, with 16 bases between the two ends. The CDR3 nucleotides read TGTGCCAGCAGGAGGGACGAGGAGGGCGGAAACACCATATATTTT. Translating it yields CASRRDEEGGNTIYF.

In this sample, this clone turned up a few times. J is TRBJ1-6 and V is TRBV27; D might be TRBD1 (6 bases). V shed 5 bases and J shed 5 bases, with 13 bases lying between them. Germline V gives CDR1 MNHEY, CDR2 SMNVEV (reference sequence). CDR3 size: 15 residues. CDR3 sequence reads: CASSGGATNNSPLHF. CDR3 DNA sequence: TGTGCCAGCAGTGGGGGGGCGACCAATAATTCACCCCTCCACTTT.

The V and J genes are TRBV29-1 and TRBJ1-5, with 8 bases lining up with TRBD1. CDR1 SQVTM and CDR2 ANQGSEA come from the germline V gene. Unmatched junction bases numbered 7, after V lost 4 bases and J lost 5 bases. CDR3 length equals 14 residues. The DNA of the CDR3 is TGCAGCGTTGGGACAGGGTCGAGGGATCAGCCCCAGCATTTT. Translation: CSVGTGSRDQPQHF.

This clone came up a few times. The V call is TRBV19, the J call TRBJ2-3, with TRBD1 as a possible D gene (6 bases). The CDR3 is made up of 15 amino acids. The germline gives CDR1 LNHDA, CDR2 SQIVND (reference sequence). Trimming cost V 5 bases and J 1 base, with 13 bases left between them. As DNA, the CDR3 is TGTGCCAGTAGTGGGGGACACCAAGGCACAGATACGCAGTATTTT. This sequence encodes CASSGGHQGTDTQYF.

This clone was seen a single time. The J gene is TRBJ1-2, the V gene TRBV27; no reliable D call. Trimming took 2 bases from V and 2 from J, leaving 6 bases between them. CDR1 is MNHEY, CDR2 SMNVEV, per germline (reference sequence). The CDR3 is made up of 13 amino acids. The CDR3 coding sequence is TGTGCCAGCAGTTTAGCGTTCAACTATGGCTACACCTTC. Translating gives CASSLAFNYGYTF.

The gene calls are TRBV29-1 and TRBJ1-2, with D uncertain. The germline CDR1 and CDR2 sequences are SQVTM and ANQGSEA. This CDR3 has 13 residues. V shed 4 bases and J shed 2 bases, with 11 bases lying between them. CDR3 sequence (DNA): TGCAGCGTTGCCGGCGGAATCAACTATGGCTACACCTTC. Residues: CSVAGGINYGYTF.

The chain employs TRBV19 and TRBJ2-3; 7 bases fit TRBD1. Per germline, CDR1 LNHDA and CDR2 SQIVND (reference sequence). Germline trimming cut 2 bases from V and 5 bases from J; bases unmatched to any gene: 4. This CDR3 is built from 14 residues. CDR3 protein: CASSIKGAGDTQYF. The DNA of the CDR3 is TGTGCCAGTAGTATAAAGGGGGCCGGAGATACGCAGTATTTT.

The CDR3 reads CASSAGSGGEETQYF. The CDR3 nucleotides read TGTGCCAGCAGCGCAGGTAGCGGGGGGGAAGAGACCCAGTACTTC. The V and J genes are TRBV9 and TRBJ2-5; TRBD2 matches at 11 bases. The CDR3 spans 15 residues. V lost 3 bases, J lost 3 bases, and 4 bases stayed unmatched. Germline lookup yields CDR1 SGDLS and CDR2 YYNGEE.

The CDR3 region is CASSLVRGNEKLFF. The CDR3 DNA is TGTGCCAGCAGTTTGGTACGCGGTAATGAAAAACTGTTTTTT. The chain has TRBV27 and TRBJ1-4; D gene ambiguous. CDR1 is MNHEY, CDR2 SMNVEV, per germline (reference sequence). With 3 bases removed from V and 4 bases from J, the gap between germline ends came to 9 bases. The CDR3 spans 14 residues. The complete variable domain, with remaining parts taken from reference TRBV27 and TRBJ1-4, reads EAQVTQNPRYLITVTGKKLTVTCSQNMNHEYMSWYRQDPGLGLRQIYYSMNVEVTDKGDVPEGYKVSRKEKRNFPLILESPSPNQTSLYFCASSLVRGNEKLFFGSGTQLSVL.

This clone was counted between two and nine times. The chain uses TRBV19 and TRBJ1-1, with D possibly TRBD1 on 6 matching bases. This CDR3 region has 14 residues. Trimming pared 7 bases from V and 0 bases from J, leaving 12 bases between. Germline values: CDR1 LNHDA, CDR2 SQIVND (reference sequence). CDR3 DNA: TGTGCCAGTACCCAGGGGATTTTGAACACTGAAGCTTTCTTT. Its protein product is CASTQGILNTEAFF.

The V gene is TRBV10-1, the J gene TRBJ1-1; D is possibly TRBD1 (6 bases). Germline V lookup: CDR1 WNHNN, CDR2 SYGVQD (reference sequence). The CDR3 spans 13 residues. The V end lost 5 bases, the J end lost 1 base, and 8 bases lay between the germline ends. CDR3 residues: CASSTGQNTEAFF. The CDR3 bases are TGCGCCAGCAGTACGGGACAGAACACTGAAGCTTTCTTT.

The V gene is TRBV5-1, the J gene TRBJ2-1, with D perhaps matching TRBD1 (6 bases). V was pared by 4 bases and J by 7 bases, with 12 bases between. The CDR3 covers 13 residues. Per the germline V gene, CDR1 is SGHRS and CDR2 is YFSETQ. CDR3 DNA sequence: TGCGCCAGCAGCCGTGGACAGTCAAATGAGCAGTTCTTC. Translation gives CASSRGQSNEQFF.

The chain carries TRBV28 and TRBJ2-5; TRBD2 agrees at 15 bases. The V segment lost 3 bases and the J segment 2 bases; nucleotides outside the gene matches: 4. This CDR3 contains 17 residues. CDR1 and CDR2 from the germline V gene are MDHEN and SYDVKM. In DNA form, the CDR3 reads TGTGCCAGCAGTTTCGGACTAGCGGGAGGGAGGCAAGAGACCCAGTACTTC. It encodes CASSFGLAGGRQETQYF.

This rearrangement joins TRBV12-5 to TRBJ2-2; D is undetermined. The CDR3 consists of 11 residues. With 7 bases removed from V and 6 bases from J, the gap between germline ends came to 6 bases. In germline, CDR1 is LGHNT, CDR2 FRNRAP. CDR3 sequence (DNA): TGTGCTAGTGCGCGCCCCGGGGAGCTGTTTTTT. As protein: CASARPGELFF.

The chain has TRBV2 and TRBJ2-2; no firm D call. This CDR3 is 15 amino acids long. V was trimmed by 3 bases and J by 0 bases, leaving 8 bases between them. The V gene's germline CDR1 is SNHLY and CDR2 FYNNEI. The CDR3 here is CASSEFAANTGELFF. In DNA, the CDR3 is TGTGCCAGCAGTGAGTTTGCAGCGAACACCGGGGAGCTGTTTTTT.

The chain recombines TRBV19 with TRBJ1-1, with D possibly matching TRBD1 (5 bases). V shed 10 bases and J shed 5 bases, with 11 bases lying between them. The CDR3 consists of 11 residues. Per the germline V gene, CDR1 is LNHDA and CDR2 is SQIVND (reference sequence). The DNA for the CDR3 is TGTGCCACGCAGGGAGGGACTGAAGCTTTCTTT. As protein: CATQGGTEAFF. Full variable domain (missing parts from reference TRBV19 and TRBJ1-1): DGGITQSPKYLFRKEGQNVTLSCEQNLNHDAMYWYRQDPGQGLRLIYYSQIVNDFQKGDIAEGYSVSREKKESFPLTVTSAQKNPTAFYLCATQGGTEAFFGQGTRLTVV.

The J gene is TRBJ2-1, the V gene TRBV25-1; TRBD1 matches at 9 bases. This CDR3 spans 17 amino acids. Germline V CDR1 and CDR2: MGHDK, SYGVNS. The trim removed 3 bases at V and 3 bases at J, leaving 9 bases unmatched. CDR3 loop: CASSDSHGTGYYNEQFF. CDR3 in DNA: TGTGCCAGCAGTGATTCCCACGGGACAGGGTACTACAATGAGCAGTTCTTC.

This clone showed up just once. The gene calls are TRBV3-1 (or the pseudogene TRBV3-2) and TRBJ1-4; D may be TRBD1 (5 bases). The CDR3 covers 18 residues. V dropped 0 bases and J dropped 3 bases, with 17 bases sitting between them. Per germline, CDR1 LGHDT and CDR2 YNNKEL (reference sequence). The CDR3, as DNA: TGTGCCAGCAGCCAAGATGGGCCAGGGCGTACATCTAATGAAAAACTGTTTTTT. Its protein is CASSQDGPGRTSNEKLFF.

V usage is TRBV4-1 and J usage is TRBJ2-5; TRBD1 might be the D (5 bases). There are 14 residues in the CDR3. Trimming removed 0 bases from V and 4 bases from J, with 9 bases in between. The germline gives CDR1 MGHRA, CDR2 YSYEKL. The CDR3 nucleotides are TGCGCCAGCAGCCAAGAGGGGCGCGCAGAGACCCAGTACTTC. Translation: CASSQEGRAETQYF.

The chain is built from TRBV7-6 and TRBJ2-3; 8 bases map to TRBD1. CDR3 length equals 16 residues. Trimming at V came to 2 bases and at J to 5 bases, leaving 9 bases not matched to a gene. Germline V gene lookup returns CDR1 SGHVS and CDR2 FNYEAQ. The CDR3 DNA reads TGTGCCAGCAGCTTAACCGGGACAGGTTCCGAAGATACGCAGTATTTT. This encodes CASSLTGTGSEDTQYF.